What follows are 2 T cell receptor beta chains derived from one specimen sequenced in a study of blood T cell repertoires in COVID-19. This table comes from immunoSEQ multiplex PCR, and its TCRdb copy is limited to in-frame clones, with some not included. The sample has roughly 83,000 clones; roughly 88% are singletons. The sample taken for sequencing was peripheral blood. The receptors originated from a man aged 50 to 59 with active COVID-19.

The V and J genes are TRBV10-1 and TRBJ1-6; D is unresolved. V lost 2 bases to trimming and J lost 7 bases, with 18 bases between them. Germline values: CDR1 WNHNN, CDR2 SYGVQD (reference sequence). The CDR3 runs 17 residues. This CDR3 is CASSEPRGRTGNSPLHF. In DNA form, the CDR3 reads TGCGCCAGCAGTGAGCCACGGGGAAGGACGGGGAATTCACCCCTCCACTTT.

The chain employs TRBV4-1 and TRBJ1-2, with D possibly TRBD1 on 6 matching bases. Germline CDR1 reads MGHRA; CDR2 reads YSYEKL. V was cut by 4 bases and J by 0 bases, with 12 bases left in between. The CDR3 runs 15 residues. CDR3 bases: TGCGCCAGCAGCCCCCAGGGGTTAGCTAACTATGGCTACACCTTC. It is translated as CASSPQGLANYGYTF.